The 7 T cell receptor beta chains given below trace back to one sample, sequenced in a study of shared clonotypes between healthy human individuals (dated by TCRdb to 2020 to 2021). Library preparation employed the immunoSEQ multiplex PCR assay. TCRdb re-hosts the immuneACCESS table, in-frame sequences only. Its copies lack some clones; in the studies checked, an unresolved V gene accounts for under half of them, and the cause for the rest is not known. The sample table holds about 470,000 clones, of which more than 75% were seen once. The biggest ten clones account for less than 15% of the sample. Sequenced material: PBMCs. The receptors shown here come from a woman in her forties in good health. Some clones in this sample may be carry-over from other donors' samples.

This rearrangement joins TRBV5-1 to TRBJ2-5, with a tentative D call TRBD1 (5 bases). In germline, CDR1 is SGHRS, CDR2 YFSETQ. The CDR3 covers 14 residues. The ends were cut back, 4 bases at V and 5 bases at J, with 15 bases in the middle. CDR3 in DNA: TGCGCCAGCAGCGATCGACAGTTTCTCGAGACCCAGTACTTC. This codes for CASSDRQFLETQYF.

This clone occurred once. J is TRBJ2-3 and V is TRBV4-1; a weak D match, TRBD2 (6 bases). The CDR3 has 17 amino acids. The V end was cut by 5 bases, the J end by 5 bases, with 23 bases between. The germline V gene encodes CDR1 MGHRA and CDR2 YSYEKL. Here the CDR3 DNA reads TGCGCCAGCAGCACCGGCAGAGGCGGGAATCACGGAGATACGCAGTATTTT. It codes for CASSTGRGGNHGDTQYF.

The gene calls are TRBV6-5 and TRBJ2-1; D is possibly TRBD1 or TRBD2 (5 bases each). Between the trimmed V and J ends, which lost 5 bases and 9 bases, there was a span of 11 bases. The CDR3 is 12 amino acids. The germline V gene has CDR1 MNHEY and CDR2 SVGAGI. The CDR3 is CASSPRGGEQFF. DNA of the CDR3: TGTGCCAGCAGTCCGAGGGGTGGTGAGCAGTTCTTC.

This sequence joins TRBV5-1 and TRBJ2-3; the D is unclear. Germline V gives CDR1 SGHRS, CDR2 YFSETQ. V shed 0 bases and J shed 6 bases, with 8 bases lying between them. The CDR3 has 13 amino acids. CDR3 in amino acids: CASSLVPSDTQYF. DNA for the CDR3: TGCGCCAGCAGCTTGGTTCCGTCTGATACGCAGTATTTT.

The chain combines TRBV10-1 with TRBJ2-5; unclear D gene. CDR1 is WNHNN, CDR2 SYGVQD, per germline (reference sequence). With 3 bases removed from V and 5 bases from J, the gap between germline ends came to 10 bases. This CDR3 region has 13 residues. CDR3 nucleotide sequence: TGCGCCAGCAGTGACCCCGTGGAGGAGACCCAGTACTTC. Translating it yields CASSDPVEETQYF.

This chain uses TRBV2 with TRBJ1-1; D remains ambiguous. The V end lost 5 bases, the J end lost 6 bases, and 22 bases lay between the germline ends. Germline V gene lookup returns CDR1 SNHLY and CDR2 FYNNEI. The CDR3 runs 16 residues. The CDR3 protein is CASSIDPGPRVAEAFF. CDR3 in DNA: TGTGCCAGCAGTATAGATCCGGGCCCACGGGTGGCTGAAGCTTTCTTT.

The CDR3 protein is CSADEAGTWFF. The CDR3 bases are TGCAGTGCTGATGAAGCGGGTACCTGGTTCTTC. V gene TRBV20-1 combines with J gene TRBJ2-1, with D maybe TRBD2 (6 bases). Germline-derived CDR1 and CDR2 are DFQATT and SNEGSKA (reference sequence). V lost 5 bases to trimming and J lost 15 bases, with 17 bases between them. CDR3 length equals 11 residues.